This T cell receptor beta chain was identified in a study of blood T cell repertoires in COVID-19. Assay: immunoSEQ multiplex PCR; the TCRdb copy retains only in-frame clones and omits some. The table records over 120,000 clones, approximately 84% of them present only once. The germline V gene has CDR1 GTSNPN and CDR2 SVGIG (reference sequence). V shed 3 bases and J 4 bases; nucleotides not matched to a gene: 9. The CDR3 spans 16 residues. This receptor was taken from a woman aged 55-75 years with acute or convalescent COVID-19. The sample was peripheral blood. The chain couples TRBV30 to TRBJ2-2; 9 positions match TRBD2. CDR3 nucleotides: TGTGCCTGGAGGGGCGGGAGGGCCTTAGCCACCGGGGAGCTGTTTTTT. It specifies CAWRGGRALATGELFF.